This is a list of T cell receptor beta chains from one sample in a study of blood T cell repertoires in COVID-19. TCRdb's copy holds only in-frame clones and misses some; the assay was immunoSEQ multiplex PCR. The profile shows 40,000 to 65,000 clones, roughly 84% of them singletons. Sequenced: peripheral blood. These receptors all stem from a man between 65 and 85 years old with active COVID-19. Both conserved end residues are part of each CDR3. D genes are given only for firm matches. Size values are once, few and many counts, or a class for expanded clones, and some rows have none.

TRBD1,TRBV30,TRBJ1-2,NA,CAWRIWDRDGYTF,TGTGCCTGGAGGATATGGGACAGGGACGGCTACACCTTC
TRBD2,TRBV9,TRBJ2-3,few,CASSVGGLASDTQYF,TGTGCCAGCAGCGTAGGCGGACTAGCTTCGGATACGCAGTATTTT
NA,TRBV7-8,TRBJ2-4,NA,CASSSTRDLAKNIQYF,TGTGCCAGCAGCTCCACCCGAGATCTAGCCAAAAACATTCAGTACTTC
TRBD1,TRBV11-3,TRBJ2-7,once,CASSATGRRQGPPYEQYF,TGTGCCAGCAGCGCTACAGGCCGCCGACAGGGCCCCCCCTACGAGCAGTACTTC
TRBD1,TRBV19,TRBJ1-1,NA,CASSRSPGQGFSNAEAFF,TGTGCCAGTAGTAGAAGCCCGGGACAGGGTTTTTCTAATGCTGAAGCTTTCTTT
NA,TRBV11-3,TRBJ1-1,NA,CASSGGGTEAFF,TGTGCCAGCAGCGGTGGGGGGACTGAAGCTTTCTTT
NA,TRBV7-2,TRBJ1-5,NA,CASSLRGTQPQHF,TGTGCCAGCAGCTTACGGGGGACTCAGCCCCAGCATTTT
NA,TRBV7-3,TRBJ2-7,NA,CASSLGRSGEQYF,TGTGCCAGCAGCTTGGGCAGGAGCGGTGAGCAGTACTTC
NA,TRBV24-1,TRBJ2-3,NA,CATSGGITQYF,TGTGCCACCAGTGGAGGGATTACGCAGTATTTT
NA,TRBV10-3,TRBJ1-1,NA,CAIRDSLAGTEAFF,TGTGCCATCAGGGACAGCCTGGCGGGCACTGAAGCTTTCTTT
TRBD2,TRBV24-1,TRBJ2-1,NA,CATSDTRTSGGYSYNEQFF,TGTGCCACCAGTGACACCCGGACTAGCGGGGGGTACTCCTACAATGAGCAGTTCTTC
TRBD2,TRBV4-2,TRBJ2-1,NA,CASSPSGGGSYNEQFF,TGTGCCAGCAGCCCCTCGGGGGGGGGCTCCTACAATGAGCAGTTCTTC
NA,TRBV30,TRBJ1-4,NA,CAWSGAGGRTEKLFF,TGTGCCTGGAGTGGGGCCGGGGGGCGTACTGAAAAACTGTTTTTT
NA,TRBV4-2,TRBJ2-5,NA,CASSPSMGGGETQYF,TGTGCCAGCAGCCCCTCCATGGGCGGGGGCGAGACCCAGTACTTC
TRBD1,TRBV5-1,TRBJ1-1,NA,CASSLRPIEDRGIFEAFF,TGCGCCAGCAGCTTGAGGCCCATAGAGGACAGGGGGATATTTGAAGCTTTCTTT
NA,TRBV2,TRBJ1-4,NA,CASSETGIGEKLFF,TGTGCCAGCAGTGAAACGGGGATAGGGGAAAAACTGTTTTTT
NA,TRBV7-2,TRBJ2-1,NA,CASSLAGGPGNEQFF,TGTGCCAGCAGCTTAGCGGGGGGGCCTGGCAATGAGCAGTTCTTC
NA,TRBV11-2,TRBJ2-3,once,CASSLDRGSTDTQYF,TGTGCCAGCAGCTTAGACAGGGGCAGCACAGATACGCAGTATTTT
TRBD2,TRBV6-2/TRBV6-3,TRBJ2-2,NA,CASSYQRGGTGELFF,TGTGCCAGCAGTTACCAGAGGGGAGGGACCGGGGAGCTGTTTTTT
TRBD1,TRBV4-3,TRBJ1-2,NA,CASSQLGGQGVYGYTF,TGCGCCAGCAGCCAATTGGGGGGACAGGGGGTCTATGGCTACACCTTC
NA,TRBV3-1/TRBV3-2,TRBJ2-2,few,CASSQGGTGAPLAGGSANTGELFF,TGTGCCAGCAGCCAAGGGGGGACAGGGGCCCCGTTAGCGGGGGGATCGGCGAACACCGGGGAGCTGTTTTTT
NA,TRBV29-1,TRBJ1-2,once,CSVGQSGYGYTF,TGCAGCGTCGGACAGTCGGGCTATGGCTACACCTTC
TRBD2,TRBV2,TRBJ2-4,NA,CASSEAGGAKNIQYF,TGTGCCAGCAGTGAAGCGGGGGGGGCCAAAAACATTCAGTACTTC
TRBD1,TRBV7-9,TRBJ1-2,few,CASTGAGGWINYGYTF,TGTGCCAGCACAGGGGCAGGGGGCTGGATAAACTATGGCTACACCTTC
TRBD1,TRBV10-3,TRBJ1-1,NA,CATQGQGNTEAFF,TGTGCCACTCAGGGACAGGGGAACACTGAAGCTTTCTTT
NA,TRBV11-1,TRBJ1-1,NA,CASGRTENTEAFF,TGTGCCAGCGGTCGGACAGAGAACACTGAAGCTTTCTTT
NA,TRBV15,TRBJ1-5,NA,CATSRDSSGGARGNQPQHF,TGTGCCACCAGCAGAGACTCCTCCGGGGGGGCAAGAGGCAATCAGCCCCAGCATTTT
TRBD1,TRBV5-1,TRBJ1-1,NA,CASSPGTGDMNTEAFF,TGCGCCAGCAGCCCTGGGACAGGAGATATGAACACTGAAGCTTTCTTT
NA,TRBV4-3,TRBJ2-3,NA,CASSQGGGLPPNTQYF,TGCGCCAGCAGCCAAGGAGGAGGCCTTCCCCCCAATACGCAGTATTTT
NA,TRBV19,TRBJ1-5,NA,CASSIARAYNQPQHF,TGTGCCAGTAGTATAGCCAGGGCTTACAACCAGCCCCAGCATTTT
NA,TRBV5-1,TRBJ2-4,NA,CASSLVPGPENIQYF,TGCGCCAGCAGCTTGGTACCAGGGCCAGAAAACATTCAGTACTTC
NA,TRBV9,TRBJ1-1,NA,CASSLGARNTEAFF,TGTGCCAGCAGCCTTGGGGCGCGGAACACTGAAGCTTTCTTT
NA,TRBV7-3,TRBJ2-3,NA,CASSPGQTDTQYF,TGTGCCAGCAGCCCCGGACAGACAGATACGCAGTATTTT
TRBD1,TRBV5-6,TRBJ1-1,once,CASSLVGQGSTEAFF,TGTGCCAGCAGCTTGGTGGGACAGGGGAGCACTGAAGCTTTCTTT
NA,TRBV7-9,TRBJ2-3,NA,CASSLALAFSPTQYF,TGTGCCAGCAGCTTAGCGCTGGCTTTCTCTCCTACGCAGTATTTT
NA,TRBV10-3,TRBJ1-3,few,CASQNAGGNTIYF,TGTGCCAGTCAGAATGCAGGTGGAAACACCATATATTTT
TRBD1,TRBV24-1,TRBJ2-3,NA,CATSDPEDRGPIVGTQYF,TGTGCCACCAGTGACCCCGAAGACAGGGGCCCCATTGTCGGAACGCAGTATTTT
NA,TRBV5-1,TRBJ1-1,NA,CASSLEGGTEAFF,TGCGCCAGCAGCTTGGAGGGAGGGACTGAAGCTTTCTTT
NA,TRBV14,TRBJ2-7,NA,CASSQVPTYREQYF,TGTGCCAGCAGCCAAGTCCCTACCTACCGCGAGCAGTACTTC
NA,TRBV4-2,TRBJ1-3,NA,CASSPHDSSGNTIYF,TGTGCCAGCAGCCCGCACGACAGCTCTGGAAACACCATATATTTT
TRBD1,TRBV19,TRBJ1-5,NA,CASRTTGTGGSQPQHF,TGTGCCAGTAGGACCACCGGGACAGGGGGTAGTCAGCCCCAGCATTTT
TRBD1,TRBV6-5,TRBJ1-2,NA,CASSTGDTNYGYTF,TGTGCCAGCAGTACAGGGGATACTAACTATGGCTACACCTTC
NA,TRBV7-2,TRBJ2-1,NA,CASSPRGGASGNEQFF,TGTGCCAGCAGCCCCCGAGGGGGGGCAAGCGGTAATGAGCAGTTCTTC
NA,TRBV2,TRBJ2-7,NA,CASSVGLEVYEQYF,TGTGCCAGCAGTGTGGGGCTGGAAGTGTACGAGCAGTACTTC
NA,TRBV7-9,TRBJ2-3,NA,CASSFLSDTQYF,TGTGCCAGCAGCTTTCTTAGCGACACGCAGTATTTT
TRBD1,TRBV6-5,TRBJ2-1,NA,CASTSLGAGGHEQFF,TGTGCCAGCACCAGCCTAGGGGCAGGGGGCCATGAGCAGTTCTTC
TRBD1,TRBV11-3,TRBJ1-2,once,CASSRETGLLYGYTF,TGTGCCAGCAGCAGAGAGACAGGGTTGCTTTATGGCTACACCTTC
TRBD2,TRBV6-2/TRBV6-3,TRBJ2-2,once,CASSSPREGHTGELFF,TGTGCCAGCAGTTCTCCAAGGGAGGGGCACACCGGGGAGCTGTTTTTT
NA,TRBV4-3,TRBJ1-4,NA,CASRSGEKLFF,TGCGCCAGCAGGTCCGGTGAAAAACTGTTTTTT
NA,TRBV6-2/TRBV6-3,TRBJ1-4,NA,CASSYGTGVGYRGGEKLFF,TGTGCCAGCAGTTACGGAACGGGGGTTGGATACCGCGGAGGTGAAAAACTGTTTTTT
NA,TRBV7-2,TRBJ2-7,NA,CASSLGALGYEQYF,TGTGCCAGCAGCTTAGGGGCCCTGGGCTACGAGCAGTACTTC